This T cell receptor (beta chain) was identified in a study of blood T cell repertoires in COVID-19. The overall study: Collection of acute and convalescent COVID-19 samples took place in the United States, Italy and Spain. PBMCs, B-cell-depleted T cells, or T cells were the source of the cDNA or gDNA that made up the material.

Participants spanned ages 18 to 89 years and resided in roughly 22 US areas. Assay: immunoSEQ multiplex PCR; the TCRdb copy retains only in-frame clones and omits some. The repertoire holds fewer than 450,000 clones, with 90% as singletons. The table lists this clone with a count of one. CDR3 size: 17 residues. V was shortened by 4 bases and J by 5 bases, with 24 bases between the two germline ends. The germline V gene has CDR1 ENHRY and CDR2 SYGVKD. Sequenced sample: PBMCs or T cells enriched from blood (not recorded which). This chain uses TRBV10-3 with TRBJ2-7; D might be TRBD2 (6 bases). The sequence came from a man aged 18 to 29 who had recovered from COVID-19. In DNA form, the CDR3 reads TGTGCCATCAGTGCGCTTTACGACGGCGGGAAAGGCCACGAGCAGTACTTC. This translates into CAISALYDGGKGHEQYF.